The 20 T cell receptor beta chains listed next were all sequenced from one sample in a study of cytomegalovirus exposure and HLA in healthy donors. It was with 60 Vbeta and 13 Jbeta primers that the PCR ran. Produced via immunoSEQ multiplex PCR; TCRdb's table is partial and in-frame only. The sample contains approximately 82,000 clones, roughly a tenth of which appear only once. The sequenced sample was PBMCs. These TCRs come from a man aged 60 to 69 in good health and CMV-seropositive.

This chain uses TRBV6-1 with TRBJ1-2; D gene unclear. Germline V lookup: CDR1 MNHNS, CDR2 SASEGT. The CDR3 is made up of 12 amino acids. The ends were cut back, 0 bases at V and 5 bases at J, with 4 bases in the middle. The CDR3 protein is CASSEATYGYTF. In DNA, the CDR3 is TGTGCCAGCAGTGAAGCGACTTATGGCTACACCTTC.

The sample holds a few counts of this clone. V gene TRBV5-1 combines with J gene TRBJ2-2, with 11 bases identical to TRBD2. The germline V gene encodes CDR1 SGHRS and CDR2 YFSETQ. Trimming took 2 bases from V and 1 from J; bases not matched to a gene: 1. This CDR3 has 16 amino acids. CDR3 amino acids: CASSFSGRVNTGELFF. The CDR3 region has the DNA TGCGCCAGCAGCTTTAGCGGGAGGGTGAACACCGGGGAGCTGTTTTTT.

Written as DNA, the CDR3 is TGCGCCAGCAGTGAAGGGGCAGGGGCTGAAGCTTTCTTT. Translating gives CASSEGAGAEAFF. This chain uses TRBV10-1 with TRBJ1-1, with D perhaps TRBD1 (6 bases). V lost 3 bases, J lost 6 bases, and 11 bases lay in between. CDR1 and CDR2 (germline): WNHNN, SYGVQD (reference sequence). The CDR3 extends over 13 amino acids.

The chain has TRBV7-6 and TRBJ2-7; tentative D call: TRBD1 (6 bases). The CDR3 is made up of 13 amino acids. Per germline, CDR1 SGHVS and CDR2 FNYEAQ. V shed 5 bases and J shed 2 bases, with 10 bases lying between them. The chain's CDR3 is CASSPGQTYEQYF. The CDR3 DNA reads TGTGCCAGCAGCCCGGGACAAACCTACGAGCAGTACTTC.

This clone was detected only a few times. The chain uses TRBV29-1 and TRBJ2-7; tentatively, D is TRBD2 (6 bases). This CDR3 has 12 residues. Germline CDR1 reads SQVTM; CDR2 reads ANQGSEA. V lost 6 bases and J lost 3, with 12 bases in between. In DNA, the CDR3 is TGCAGCGTGGCGGGGCAGGGCTACGAGCAGTACTTC. Protein product: CSVAGQGYEQYF.

V gene TRBV10-3 combines with J gene TRBJ1-1, with a possible D match to TRBD1 (5 bases). CDR1 ENHRY and CDR2 SYGVKD come from the germline V gene. This CDR3 has 14 amino acids. V lost 4 bases to trimming and J lost 4 bases, with 13 bases between them. Written as DNA, the CDR3 is TGTGCCATCAGTGTAAGCGTCAGGGCCACTGAAGCTTTCTTT. As protein: CAISVSVRATEAFF.

This clone appeared a few times. The V and J genes are TRBV7-9 and TRBJ1-2; 11 nucleotides line up with TRBD1. V gave up 4 bases and J gave up 7 bases; unmatched junction bases: 11. The CDR3 has 16 amino acids. Germline CDR1 reads SEHNR; CDR2 reads FQNEAQ (reference sequence). CDR3 nucleotide sequence: TGTGCCAGCAGCTCCTCCGGGACAGGGGGTTCAGCTGGCTACACCTTC. Residues: CASSSSGTGGSAGYTF.

This clone occurred many times. The chain links TRBV11-2 to TRBJ2-5; 14 bases agree with TRBD2. The trim removed 5 bases at V and 4 bases at J, leaving 3 bases unmatched. The CDR3 sequence is 15 residues long. Germline CDR1 is SGHAT and CDR2 is FQNNGV. The CDR3 bases are TGTGCCAGCAGCGAGGGACTAGCGGGAGCAGAGACCCAGTACTTC. This encodes CASSEGLAGAETQYF. Combining the CDR3 with reference TRBV11-2 and TRBJ2-5 gives the whole variable domain EAGVAQSPRYKIIEKRQSVAFWCNPISGHATLYWYQQILGQGPKLLIQFQNNGVVDDSQLPKDRFSAERLKGVDSTLKIQPAKLEDSAVYLCASSEGLAGAETQYFGPGTRLLVL.

The rearrangement links TRBV7-8 to TRBJ1-1, with D maybe TRBD1 (5 bases). Deletions cut 1 base from V and 7 bases from J, with 7 bases between. Germline CDR1 SGHVS, CDR2 FQNEAQ. This CDR3 comprises 12 residues. CDR3 sequence reads: CASSLGGIEAFF. The CDR3 nucleotides read TGTGCCAGCAGCTTAGGGGGCATTGAAGCTTTCTTT.

Only a few counts were recorded for this clone. This sequence joins TRBV6-5 and TRBJ1-2; the match to TRBD1 covers 7 bases. Germline CDR1 reads MNHEY; CDR2 reads SVGAGI. The V gene end was trimmed by 6 bases and the J gene end by 0 bases; junction bases not matched to a gene: 4. The CDR3 runs to 14 residues. The CDR3, as DNA: TGTGCCAGCAGCCGGGACAGCGCTAACTATGGCTACACCTTC. As protein: CASSRDSANYGYTF.

This clone was counted between two and nine times. CDR3 region: CASSRTGEETQYF. The CDR3 DNA reads as TGTGCCAGCAGTCGGACAGGGGAGGAGACCCAGTACTTC. V usage is TRBV5-8 and J usage is TRBJ2-5, with 9 bases fitting TRBD1. The V and J ends lost 5 bases and 5 bases, in that order; junction bases with no gene match: 4. The germline gives CDR1 SGHTS, CDR2 YDEGEE. This CDR3 has 13 residues.

This clone has a handful of counts. Sequence at one end of the junction differs from germline and may be a read error. V and J are TRBV5-1 and TRBJ2-1, with D hard to call. Germline lookup yields CDR1 SGHRS and CDR2 YFSETQ. The CDR3 spans 15 residues. The CDR3: CASNLESRPEWEQFF. The DNA of the CDR3 is TGCGCCAGCAACTTGGAAAGCAGGCCAGAATGGGAGCAGTTCTTC.

The sample holds a few counts of this clone. The rearrangement links TRBV6-6 to TRBJ2-7, with 13 positions matching TRBD2. The V segment lost 6 bases and the J segment 3 bases; nucleotides outside the gene matches: 2. This CDR3 region has 14 residues. Germline CDR1 MNHNY, CDR2 SVGAGI (reference sequence). CDR3 DNA: TGTGCCAGCAGCCGGACTAGCGGGAGCTACGAGCAGTACTTC. It translates to CASSRTSGSYEQYF.

The chain employs TRBV5-4 and TRBJ2-3; 7 bases map to TRBD2. The CDR3 totals 14 residues. Looked up from germline, CDR1 is SGHNT and CDR2 is YYREEE (reference sequence). The junction had 9 bases not matched to a gene; V was cut back by 4 bases and J by 7 bases. The CDR3 is CASSRWTSRNTQYF. CDR3 DNA sequence: TGTGCCAGCAGCCGATGGACTAGTCGGAATACGCAGTATTTT.

This sequence joins TRBV6-1 and TRBJ2-7; D is perhaps TRBD2 (5 bases). This CDR3 spans 14 amino acids. Trimming shortened V by 5 bases and J by 3 bases, and 14 bases separated the two germline ends. Germline values: CDR1 MNHNS, CDR2 SASEGT. CDR3 sequence: CASSKWTGNYEQYF. Written as DNA, the CDR3 is TGTGCCAGCAGTAAGTGGACGGGGAACTACGAGCAGTACTTC.

This clone was counted a few times. The chain carries TRBV7-3 and TRBJ2-1, with D perhaps TRBD1 (5 bases). The V and J ends lost 5 bases and 7 bases respectively, with 12 bases between them. This CDR3 has 13 residues. The germline V gene encodes CDR1 SGHTA and CDR2 FQGTGA. The CDR3 loop is CASSRREPNEQFF. The CDR3 nucleotides read TGTGCCAGCAGCCGCAGGGAACCGAATGAGCAGTTCTTC. The whole variable domain, remainder taken from reference TRBV7-3 and TRBJ2-1, is GAGVSQTPSNKVTEKGKYVELRCDPISGHTALYWYRQSLGQGPEFLIYFQGTGAADDSGLPNDRFFAVRPEGSVSTLKIQRTERGDSAVYLCASSRREPNEQFFGPGTRLTVL.

This clone was observed a handful of times. The chain is built from TRBV6-6 and TRBJ1-5; D unclear. Germline CDR1 MNHNY, CDR2 SVGAGI (reference sequence). The CDR3 extends over 14 amino acids. V lost 4 bases, J lost 2 bases, and 9 bases lay in between. CDR3 sequence: CASSSTTGNQPQHF. Here the CDR3 DNA reads TGTGCCAGCAGTTCCACTACGGGCAATCAGCCCCAGCATTTT.

The chain uses TRBV7-9 and TRBJ1-1; 7 bases line up with TRBD1. Germline V CDR1 and CDR2: SEHNR, FQNEAQ (reference sequence). V lost 1 base to trimming and J lost 2 bases; unmatched junction nucleotides: 1. This CDR3 spans 14 amino acids. The CDR3 sequence is CASSLEGANTEAFF. As DNA, the CDR3 is TGTGCCAGCAGCTTAGAGGGGGCTAACACTGAAGCTTTCTTT.

This clone was seen a handful of times. The chain uses TRBV4-1 and TRBJ2-4, with TRBD1 matching over 7 bases. The CDR3 covers 14 residues. The V segment lost 1 base and the J segment 7 bases; nucleotides outside the gene matches: 4. Germline V lookup: CDR1 MGHRA, CDR2 YSYEKL. The CDR3 is CASSQGSRGNIQYF. CDR3 bases: TGCGCCAGCAGCCAAGGATCCAGGGGGAACATTCAGTACTTC.

The rearrangement uses TRBV9 and TRBJ2-1; a weak D match, TRBD1 (6 bases). The CDR3 sequence is 14 residues long. V gave up 3 bases and J gave up 3 bases, with 10 bases separating them. Germline CDR1 SGDLS, CDR2 YYNGEE. The CDR3 bases are TGTGCCAGCAGCGAGGGACAAGGCTACAATGAGCAGTTCTTC. Amino acid sequence: CASSEGQGYNEQFF.